The T cell receptor beta chain under discussion was sequenced for a study of shared clonotypes between healthy human individuals. Generated by immunoSEQ multiplex PCR, the TCRdb table keeps only in-frame clones and is missing some. The profile shows roughly 2,500,000 clones, approximately 93% of them singletons. Sequencing input: naive CD4+ T cells from PBMCs. Subset given: CD45RA+ positively selected. The TCR originated in a man between 18 and 29 years old in good health. Some clones in this sample may be carry-over from other donors' samples.

CDR3 DNA: TGTGCCAGCAGTGACCTAGACTACGAGCAGTACTTC. Encoded protein: CASSDLDYEQYF. V usage is TRBV2 and J usage is TRBJ2-7; no definite D call. CDR1 and CDR2 from the germline V gene are SNHLY and FYNNEI. The CDR3 extends over 12 amino acids. V was cut by 3 bases and J by 3 bases, with 6 bases left in between.